This T cell receptor beta chain came from a study of PD-L1 blockade in urothelial cancer. About the research overall: Blood samples contained a median around 140,000 T cells. Study-level results: In blood sampled pretreatment, TCR clonality below the median predicted better survival. In blood at 3 weeks, tumor-associated clones expanded more among patients with durable benefit.

Worth noting for this clone: Its cognate antigen is unknown.

The CDR3 is 14 residues long. Germline CDR1 reads MDHEN; CDR2 reads SYDVKM. V was clipped by 2 bases and J by 3 bases, with 11 bases between them. Time point: peripheral blood 6 weeks after treatment start. Each patient's cancer was a locally advanced or metastatic urothelial carcinoma. Produced via immunoSEQ multiplex PCR; TCRdb's table is partial and in-frame only. The table has about 48,000 clones, roughly 80% seen once. The chain carries TRBV28 and TRBJ2-7, with D hard to call. The sequence derives from a man between 65 and 85 years old with urothelial cancer. Material: PBMCs, obtained around atezolizumab (anti-PD-L1) treatment. CDR3 in DNA: TGTGCCAGCAGTTTACTCTTTAAGCGCTACGAGCAGTACTTC. Its protein is CASSLLFKRYEQYF.